The 3 T cell receptor beta chains in this list originate from one sample, sequenced in a study of neurological immune-mediated disorders. One entry per CDR3 protein results from TCRdb running MiXCR on the 5' RACE reads. Here the sample spans around 79,000 distinct CDR3 sequences, around 14% being singletons. The sample taken for sequencing was PBMCs. The receptors come from a woman in her forties or fifties in good health.

This clonotype was detected many times. The chain joins TRBV4-2 to TRBJ2-7, with D possibly called TRBD1 or TRBD2 (7 bases each). The CDR3 runs to 14 residues. With 1 base removed from V and 6 bases from J, the gap between germline ends came to 13 bases. Germline CDR1 and CDR2: LGHNA and YNFKEQ. CDR3 amino acids: CASSQGTGEGEQYF. The CDR3 nucleotides are TGTGCCAGCAGCCAAGGTACAGGGGAGGGCGAGCAGTACTTC.

This clonotype came up many times. V is TRBV7-2 and J is TRBJ2-2; 8 nucleotides line up with TRBD2. Germline-derived CDR1 and CDR2 are SGHTA and FQGNSA. V lost 3 bases, J lost 0 bases, and 9 bases stayed unmatched. The CDR3 consists of 18 residues. The CDR3 nucleotides are TGTGCCAGCAGCTTGTCTCCGAGCGGGGGCGCGAACACCGGGGAGCTGTTTTTT. It yields the protein CASSLSPSGGANTGELFF.

This clonotype was seen repeatedly, ten times or more. The chain couples TRBV2 to TRBJ1-4; unclear D gene. Per the germline V gene, CDR1 is SNHLY and CDR2 is FYNNEI. The V and J ends lost 6 bases and 0 bases respectively, with 11 bases between them. The CDR3 has 15 amino acids. The DNA of the CDR3 is TGTGCCAGCAGGTTTTCCGAGGCAACTAATGAAAAACTGTTTTTT. Protein product: CASRFSEATNEKLFF.